The sequence of this T cell receptor (beta chain) was determined in a study of blood T cells in healthy people across ages. This CDR3 is built from 14 residues. The germline V gene encodes CDR1 SEHNR and CDR2 FQNEAQ (reference sequence). V lost 5 bases, J lost 0 bases, and 3 bases stayed unmatched. In terms of origin and age, donors were healthy Caucasian individuals from Russia aged roughly 6 to 95. Researchers report isolating at least 6 million PBMCs per sample. Study-wide results and caveats: Any changes in expanded clonotypes were possibly confounded, as donor CMV status remained unknown.

On this clonotype itself: The antigen is unknown.

A J-beta primer mix and a sample-barcoded 5' primer were used in a second PCR of roughly 6 to 11 cycles. TCRdb called the 5' RACE reads again in MiXCR, with one record for every CDR3 protein. The sample carries around 1,500,000 distinct CDR3 sequences, approximately 40% recorded once. The receptor was derived from a woman aged 18-35 years in good health. V gene TRBV7-9 combines with J gene TRBJ2-5; 7 nucleotides align to TRBD1. What was sequenced was blood. CDR3 sequence reads: CASSQQGYQETQYF. In DNA, the CDR3 is TGTGCCAGCAGCCAACAGGGGTACCAAGAGACCCAGTACTTC.